The clone carrying this T cell receptor beta chain was seen only once. The antigen is not known. cDNA prepared by RNA extraction and subsequent reverse transcription served as the template for sequencing. TCRdb's table, derived via immunoSEQ multiplex PCR, lists solely in-frame clones and lacks some. The sample includes roughly 200,000 clones, around half of them seen just once. The entry originates in a study of CD8+ T cells in alopecia areata. Broader study findings: Lesional scalp exceeded normal scalp in clonality, especially in alopecia totalis/universalis. In blood and scalp, many expanded lesional clones persisted during tofacitinib. The study found TCR sharing across patients less clear than in mice, possibly for HLA reasons.

Treatment given: oral pan-JAK inhibitor, 5-10 mg twice daily. With 1 base clipped from V and 6 bases from J, the junction kept 11 bases outside the gene matches. There are 17 residues in the CDR3. From germline, CDR1 is MNHEY and CDR2 SMNVEV (reference sequence). The genes are TRBV27 and TRBJ2-2; 7 nucleotides align to TRBD2. The material sequenced was CD8+ T cells sorted from blood, taken at week 24, from a patient treated with tofacitinib. This clonotype was sampled from a human donor with alopecia areata. The CDR3 region is CASSLYGLDQRPGELFF. In DNA, the CDR3 is TGTGCCAGCAGTTTATACGGACTAGATCAGCGGCCCGGGGAGCTGTTTTTT.